The rows below give T cell receptor beta chains drawn from one sample of a study of cytomegalovirus exposure and HLA in healthy donors. The table came from immunoSEQ multiplex PCR; TCRdb's copy has only in-frame clones and leaves some out. This sample has about 330,000 clones, with about 90% found just once. Input material: PBMCs. The origin of the receptors is a woman aged 25 to 45 in good health and CMV-seropositive. Both conserved end residues are part of each CDR3. The order of the fields is V gene, D gene, J gene, clone size, CDR3 protein, CDR3 DNA. A D gene is named only where the DNA matches it firmly. For some rows the clone size is stated as once, few or many, or as a class when expanded; others skip it.

TRBV9	TRBD2	TRBJ2-2	NA	CASSVSPSGRLNTGELFF	TGTGCCAGCAGCGTATCCCCTAGCGGGAGGCTGAACACCGGGGAGCTGTTTTTT
TRBV15	NA	TRBJ2-5	once	CATSRGGETQYF	TGTGCCACCAGTCGAGGGGGAGAGACCCAGTACTTC
TRBV28	NA	TRBJ2-7	NA	CAIRDNSYEQYF	TGTGCCATCCGGGACAACTCCTACGAGCAGTACTTC
TRBV10-3	NA	TRBJ2-3	NA	CAIRTGSGSTDTQYF	TGTGCCATCCGTACTGGGTCGGGGAGCACAGATACGCAGTATTTT
TRBV29-1	TRBD2	TRBJ2-7	NA	CSVRSGSYEQYF	TGCAGCGTCCGTAGCGGGAGCTACGAGCAGTACTTC
TRBV29-1	TRBD1	TRBJ1-4	NA	CSVQGAFGEKLFF	TGCAGCGTACAGGGGGCGTTCGGTGAAAAACTGTTTTTT
TRBV5-6	NA	TRBJ1-2	NA	CASSLGVGGYTF	TGTGCCAGCAGCCTGGGTGTTGGAGGCTACACCTTC
TRBV29-1	NA	TRBJ2-3	once	CSVTSTDTQYF	TGCAGCGTGACTAGCACAGATACGCAGTATTTT
TRBV4-2	TRBD2	TRBJ2-7	NA	CASSQPTGTSPYEQYF	TGTGCCAGCAGCCAACCAACCGGGACTAGTCCCTACGAGCAGTACTTC
TRBV7-8	NA	TRBJ2-5	NA	CASTLLGWKETQYF	TGTGCCAGCACCCTACTAGGGTGGAAAGAGACCCAGTACTTC
TRBV5-1	TRBD2	TRBJ2-5	NA	CASSLGTSGSHETQYF	TGCGCCAGCAGCTTGGGTACTAGCGGGAGTCACGAGACCCAGTACTTC
TRBV9	NA	TRBJ2-7	NA	CASSVELEGYEQYF	TGTGCCAGCAGCGTGGAGCTGGAGGGCTACGAGCAGTACTTC
TRBV6-1	NA	TRBJ1-5	NA	CASSEVKPQHF	TGTGCCAGCAGTGAAGTCAAGCCCCAGCATTTT
TRBV5-1	NA	TRBJ1-6	NA	CASSDVDGGSPLHF	TGCGCCAGCAGCGATGTGGACGGGGGGTCACCCCTCCACTTT
TRBV27	NA	TRBJ2-1	NA	CASSYLGGFDNEQFF	TGTGCCAGCAGCTACCTTGGGGGATTCGACAATGAGCAGTTCTTC
TRBV9	NA	TRBJ2-7	NA	CASSTRDSFYEQYF	TGTGCCAGCAGCACCCGGGACTCATTCTACGAGCAGTACTTC
TRBV15	TRBD1	TRBJ1-2	NA	CATSRAGGWDYGYTF	TGTGCCACCAGCAGAGCAGGGGGCTGGGACTATGGCTACACCTTC
TRBV27	NA	TRBJ2-7	NA	CASSLLGQGYEQYF	TGTGCCAGCAGTTTACTCGGGCAGGGCTACGAGCAGTACTTC
TRBV5-8	TRBD2	TRBJ2-7	NA	CASRSPGLAGEQYF	TGTGCCAGCAGAAGCCCGGGACTAGCGGGCGAGCAGTACTTC
TRBV5-1	NA	TRBJ2-7	NA	CASSQQGAGYEQYF	TGCGCCAGCAGCCAACAGGGTGCAGGGTACGAGCAGTACTTC
TRBV6-6	TRBD1	TRBJ2-3	NA	CASSYGTGRPDTQYF	TGTGCCAGCAGTTACGGGACAGGTCGTCCAGATACGCAGTATTTT
TRBV9	NA	TRBJ2-1	NA	CASSVGGELYNEQFF	TGTGCCAGCAGCGTAGGGGGGGAGCTCTACAATGAGCAGTTCTTC
TRBV11-2	NA	TRBJ1-4	NA	CASSHYRSATNEKLFF	TGTGCCAGCAGCCACTATCGCAGCGCAACTAATGAAAAACTGTTTTTT
TRBV28	TRBD1	TRBJ2-3	NA	CASTPTGIITDTQYF	TGTGCCAGCACCCCGACAGGGATAATCACAGATACGCAGTATTTT
TRBV18	NA	TRBJ1-5	NA	CASSPGGNQPQHF	TGTGCCAGCTCACCTGGGGGCAATCAGCCCCAGCATTTT
TRBV7-9	NA	TRBJ2-1	NA	CASSLVAEQFF	TGTGCCAGCAGCTTAGTTGCTGAGCAGTTCTTC
TRBV6-1	NA	TRBJ2-1	NA	CASREGAWVSEQFF	TGTGCCAGCAGAGAAGGTGCCTGGGTCAGTGAGCAGTTCTTC
TRBV29-1	TRBD2	TRBJ2-5	NA	CSVEKAGKETQYF	TGCAGCGTTGAGAAAGCGGGGAAAGAGACCCAGTACTTC
TRBV29-1	NA	TRBJ2-4	NA	CKTRGSRSIAKNIQYF	TGCAAAACGCGGGGATCACGCTCAATAGCCAAAAACATTCAGTACTTC
TRBV18	NA	TRBJ1-1	NA	CASSPSPLGTEAFF	TGTGCCAGCTCACCTTCGCCCTTAGGAACTGAAGCTTTCTTT
TRBV4-3	TRBD1	TRBJ1-1	NA	CASSTRDRGEAFF	TGCGCCAGCAGCACCCGGGACAGGGGAGAAGCTTTCTTT